This T cell receptor beta chain stems from a study of blood T cell repertoires in COVID-19. Study-level information: From the United States, Italy and Spain came samples of acute and convalescent COVID-19. PBMCs, B-cell-depleted T cells, or T cells were the source of the cDNA or gDNA that made up the material.

Germline loops: CDR1 SGHRS, CDR2 YFSETQ. The CDR3 spans 15 residues. With 5 bases clipped from V and 4 bases from J, the junction kept 10 bases outside the gene matches. Authors' data handling: Reference gene primer amplification gave nucleated cell count estimates. Using immunoSEQ multiplex PCR, the repertoire was profiled, and TCRdb retains in-frame clones only, with some absent. Clone size and the V and J calls come from that table; the DNA yielded D and trimming. This table holds fewer than 130,000 clones, around 68% found once. The sequence derives from a woman aged 55-69 years with acute or convalescent COVID-19. The chain combines TRBV5-1 with TRBJ2-5; the match to TRBD2 covers 8 bases. The specimen sequenced was peripheral blood. CDR3 residues: CASSLAGTALETQYF. The CDR3 DNA sequence: TGCGCCAGCAGTTTAGCGGGGACGGCCTTAGAGACCCAGTACTTC.